The 32 T cell receptor beta chains reported below all come from one sample, sequenced in a study of T cell repertoires in ileal Crohn's disease. Only in-frame clones appear in the TCRdb table, and some are missing; sequencing was by immunoSEQ multiplex PCR. Of 13,000 or so clones listed, 70% to 80% are singletons. Time point here: inflamed ileum from the surgical specimen. The sample taken for sequencing was ileal tissue. Every receptor here comes from an adult with Crohn's disease.

This clone has a single count. V usage is TRBV6-6 and J usage is TRBJ2-6; D is perhaps TRBD2 (5 bases). The CDR3 contains 16 residues. CDR1 MNHNY and CDR2 SVGAGI come from the germline V gene (reference sequence). Trimming took off 6 bases at V and 0 bases at J, with 12 bases between the two ends. CDR3 DNA sequence: TGTGCCAGCAGCAATTTCGGGATCTCTGGGGCCAACGTCCTGACTTTC. Translated: CASSNFGISGANVLTF.

This clone was found a few times. The V call is TRBV27, the J call TRBJ2-2; TRBD2 matches at 14 bases. Germline assignment: CDR1 MNHEY and CDR2 SMNVEV (reference sequence). V gave up 3 bases and J gave up 8 bases; unmatched junction bases: 8. The CDR3 has 17 amino acids. The CDR3 loop reads CASSFLGTSGGLGELFF. The CDR3 coding sequence is TGTGCCAGCAGTTTCTTGGGGACTAGCGGGGGACTGGGGGAGCTGTTTTTT.

The chain is built from TRBV30 and TRBJ1-3, with D unclear. The germline CDR1 and CDR2 sequences are GTSNPN and SVGIG (reference sequence). V was cut by 4 bases and J by 7 bases, with 14 bases left in between. CDR3 size: 13 residues. Written as DNA, the CDR3 is TGTGCCTGGAAACTGGCAGGATATAACACCATATATTTT. Amino acid sequence: CAWKLAGYNTIYF.

The genes are TRBV5-1 and TRBJ2-5, with 8 bases lining up with TRBD1. Germline loops: CDR1 SGHRS, CDR2 YFSETQ. The CDR3 totals 14 residues. Losses at the gene ends were 4 bases for V and 5 bases for J; bases not matched to a gene: 7. In nucleotides, the CDR3 is TGCGCCAGCAGCCCGGACAGGGTGCTTGAGACCCAGTACTTC. The encoded protein is CASSPDRVLETQYF.

The chain carries TRBV19 and TRBJ1-2, with D possibly matching TRBD1 (5 bases). Trimming took 8 bases from V and 6 from J, leaving 13 bases between them. From germline, CDR1 is LNHDA and CDR2 SQIVND (reference sequence). The CDR3 has 12 amino acids. CDR3: CASRGTFHGYTF. The CDR3 DNA sequence: TGTGCCAGTCGCGGGACGTTTCATGGCTACACCTTC. Based on the CDR3 plus reference TRBV19 and TRBJ1-2, the full variable domain is DGGITQSPKYLFRKEGQNVTLSCEQNLNHDAMYWYRQDPGQGLRLIYYSQIVNDFQKGDIAEGYSVSREKKESFPLTVTSAQKNPTAFYLCASRGTFHGYTFGSGTRLTVV.

The rearrangement links TRBV6-1 to TRBJ2-7; D unresolved. V was cut by 2 bases and J by 1 base, with 9 bases left in between. The germline V gene encodes CDR1 MNHNS and CDR2 SASEGT. This CDR3 has 14 residues. Here the CDR3 reads CASSEFDGSYEQYF. Here the CDR3 DNA reads TGTGCCAGCAGTGAATTCGACGGATCCTACGAGCAGTACTTC.

The rearrangement joins TRBV19 to TRBJ1-5; 9 nucleotides line up with TRBD1. The ends lost 6 bases at V and 5 bases at J; junction bases unmatched: 5. Germline lookup yields CDR1 LNHDA and CDR2 SQIVND (reference sequence). CDR3 size: 14 residues. The CDR3 reads CASRKDRGDQPQHF. DNA of the CDR3: TGTGCCAGTAGAAAAGACAGGGGGGATCAGCCCCAGCATTTT.

The chain employs TRBV10-3 and TRBJ2-5, with 13 bases lining up with TRBD2. The V and J ends lost 4 bases and 0 bases, in that order; junction bases with no gene match: 11. This CDR3 has 19 residues. Germline V gene lookup returns CDR1 ENHRY and CDR2 SYGVKD. Written as DNA, the CDR3 is TGTGCCATCAGTGCCTCCGGGACTAGCGGGGCCCCTTACCAAGAGACCCAGTACTTC. Translating gives CAISASGTSGAPYQETQYF.

The rearrangement links TRBV11-2 to TRBJ1-1; 9 bases are shared with TRBD1. The CDR3 extends over 15 amino acids. CDR1 SGHAT and CDR2 FQNNGV come from the germline V gene. V lost 5 bases to trimming and J lost 8 bases; unmatched junction nucleotides: 12. As DNA, the CDR3 is TGTGCCAGCAGCCGGGACAGGGCCAGGGTGGAGGAAGCTTTCTTT. Its translation: CASSRDRARVEEAFF.

This chain connects TRBV30 to TRBJ2-7, with TRBD2 identical over 7 bases. Germline V gene sequence: CDR1 GTSNPN, CDR2 SVGIG (reference sequence). With V trimmed by 7 bases and J by 6 bases, 27 bases remained unmatched. The CDR3 is 18 amino acids. The CDR3 bases are TGTGCCTACGATCTGGGAACAGCCCATAGAGCGGGGCTCGGCGAGCAGTACTTC. Amino acid sequence: CAYDLGTAHRAGLGEQYF.

Notes on this clone: This CDR3 is also generated by other DNA sequences in the sample. This sequence joins TRBV7-9 and TRBJ1-2; tentatively, D is TRBD1 (5 bases). The CDR3 length is 14 residues. V lost 7 bases and J lost 2, with 14 bases in between. Germline CDR1 reads SEHNR; CDR2 reads FQNEAQ (reference sequence). CDR3 nucleotide sequence: TGTGCCAGCAACCCATCTGGGGGAAACTATGGCTACACCTTC. Its translation is CASNPSGGNYGYTF.

The J gene is TRBJ1-4, the V gene TRBV6-1, with 10 bases that match TRBD1. The germline CDR1 and CDR2 sequences are MNHNS and SASEGT. This CDR3 comprises 14 residues. The trim removed 5 bases at V and 7 bases at J, leaving 4 bases unmatched. As DNA, the CDR3 is TGTGCCAGCAGTCCCGGGACAGGGGTTGAAAAACTGTTTTTT. It codes for CASSPGTGVEKLFF.

The chain links TRBV30 to TRBJ2-5; the D gene is possibly TRBD2 (7 bases). This CDR3 contains 13 residues. V gave up 2 bases and J gave up 3 bases, with 10 bases separating them. The germline V gene encodes CDR1 GTSNPN and CDR2 SVGIG (reference sequence). CDR3 in DNA: TGTGCCTGGAGTCGGGGGGCGGAAGAGACCCAGTACTTC. This codes for CAWSRGAEETQYF.

This chain joins TRBV6-1 and TRBJ1-1, with D maybe TRBD1 (5 bases). CDR3 length: 12 amino acids. Looked up from germline, CDR1 is MNHNS and CDR2 is SASEGT. V was cut by 4 bases and J by 6 bases, with 9 bases left in between. CDR3 nucleotides: TGTGCCAGCAGTGGACAGACCCCTGAAGCTTTCTTT. This translates into CASSGQTPEAFF.

The chain links TRBV5-4 to TRBJ1-6; 7 positions match TRBD1. Trimming removed 3 bases from V and 9 bases from J; junction bases left unmatched: 6. The CDR3 covers 14 residues. CDR1 is SGHNT, CDR2 YYREEE, per germline (reference sequence). In nucleotides, the CDR3 is TGTGCCAGCAGCTCCTCTAGACAGGGTTCACCCCTCCACTTT. Its translation is CASSSSRQGSPLHF.

The chain uses TRBV6-1 and TRBJ1-5; TRBD1 is a possible D gene (5 bases). V shed 3 bases and J shed 5 bases, with 14 bases lying between them. The CDR3 consists of 15 residues. Germline V gives CDR1 MNHNS, CDR2 SASEGT. This CDR3 is CASSEAGTGYQPQHF. The CDR3 nucleotides read TGTGCCAGCAGTGAGGCGGGGACCGGCTATCAGCCCCAGCATTTT.

By share of the sample, this clone is medium-sized. V is TRBV7-9 and J is TRBJ2-7, with D perhaps TRBD1 (5 bases). The CDR3 is 14 amino acids. With 5 bases removed from V and 2 bases from J, the gap between germline ends came to 13 bases. The germline V gene has CDR1 SEHNR and CDR2 FQNEAQ (reference sequence). This CDR3 is CASSPQDRPYEQYF. The CDR3 bases are TGTGCCAGCAGCCCCCAAGACAGACCCTACGAGCAGTACTTC.

This chain connects TRBV4-1 to TRBJ2-5; 14 bases line up with TRBD2. The CDR3 has 17 amino acids. Germline values: CDR1 MGHRA, CDR2 YSYEKL. V lost 1 base, J lost 6 bases, and 7 bases stayed unmatched. DNA of the CDR3: TGCGCCAGCAGCCAAGCGGGGACTAGCGGGGGAAAAAAGACCCAGTACTTC. Translating gives CASSQAGTSGGKKTQYF.

The genes are TRBV7-6 and TRBJ2-7; weak D call: TRBD1 (5 bases). CDR1 and CDR2 from the germline V gene are SGHVS and FNYEAQ. There are 15 residues in the CDR3. Trimming took 0 bases from V and 4 from J, leaving 13 bases between them. CDR3 nucleotides: TGTGCCAGCAGCTTAGCGCTGTCAAGGGGATACGAGCAGTACTTC. It encodes CASSLALSRGYEQYF. Full variable domain (rest looked up from reference TRBV7-6 and TRBJ2-7): GAGVSQSPRYKVTKRGQDVALRCDPISGHVSLYWYRQALGQGPEFLTYFNYEAQQDKSGLPNDRFSAERPEGSISTLTIQRTEQRDSAMYRCASSLALSRGYEQYFGPGTRLTVT.

CDR3: CASSKTGTNEKLFF. The CDR3 DNA follows: TGTGCCAGCAGTAAGACAGGGACTAATGAAAAACTGTTTTTT. The J gene is TRBJ1-4, the V gene TRBV6-6, with TRBD1 matching over 7 bases. Trimming removed 5 bases from V and 2 bases from J; junction bases left unmatched: 2. CDR3 length: 14 amino acids. Germline CDR1 MNHNY, CDR2 SVGAGI (reference sequence).

The CDR3 DNA reads as TGTGCCAGCAAACAGGGACAGGCCTACGAGCAGTACTTC. Protein product: CASKQGQAYEQYF. The chain uses TRBV2 and TRBJ2-7; 8 bases are a match to TRBD1. Germline trimming cut 7 bases from V and 2 bases from J; bases unmatched to any gene: 4. The CDR3 totals 13 residues. Germline V CDR1 and CDR2: SNHLY, FYNNEI.

The rearrangement joins TRBV2 to TRBJ1-1; D remains ambiguous. The ends were cut back, 6 bases at V and 1 base at J, with 12 bases in the middle. Germline V CDR1 and CDR2: SNHLY, FYNNEI. This CDR3 spans 14 amino acids. The CDR3 spells CASRAEYRNTEAFF. DNA of the CDR3: TGTGCCAGCAGGGCAGAATATCGGAACACTGAAGCTTTCTTT.

This sequence joins TRBV6-6 and TRBJ1-2; D is unclear. CDR1 and CDR2 from the germline V gene are MNHNY and SVGAGI (reference sequence). The CDR3 extends over 11 amino acids. Trimming left V 7 bases short and J 8 bases short, with 11 bases between. CDR3 residues: CASTSFRGYTF. As DNA, the CDR3 is TGTGCCAGCACATCTTTTCGGGGCTACACCTTC.

The CDR3 nucleotides read TGTGCCAGCAGCTTAGGCGGCGGATCAAATTCACCCCTCCACTTT. It specifies CASSLGGGSNSPLHF. The chain couples TRBV11-2 to TRBJ1-6; D remains unclear. V lost 1 base and J lost 7, with 11 bases in between. Germline CDR1 is SGHAT and CDR2 is FQNNGV. This CDR3 has 15 amino acids.

The gene calls are TRBV19 and TRBJ1-2; tentative D call: TRBD1 (6 bases). Germline V lookup: CDR1 LNHDA, CDR2 SQIVND (reference sequence). The CDR3 is 15 residues long. Trimming stripped 3 bases from V and 2 bases from J, with 13 bases between. The CDR3 region is CASSMPGGVNYGYTF. In nucleotides, the CDR3 is TGTGCCAGTAGTATGCCCGGGGGCGTCAACTATGGCTACACCTTC.

V usage is TRBV2 and J usage is TRBJ1-1; 10 bases line up with TRBD1. J lost 5 bases, V lost 6 bases, and 9 bases had no gene match. The CDR3 sequence is 15 residues long. Germline values: CDR1 SNHLY, CDR2 FYNNEI. The chain's CDR3 is CASSPGDRGSTEAFF. In nucleotides, the CDR3 is TGTGCCAGCAGCCCCGGGGACAGGGGATCAACTGAAGCTTTCTTT.

V is TRBV4-2 and J is TRBJ2-4; D is uncertain. The germline V and J ends were trimmed by 0 bases and 7 bases, with 16 bases remaining between them. The CDR3 is made up of 16 amino acids. Germline values: CDR1 LGHNA, CDR2 YNFKEQ. The CDR3 loop is CASSQEDRAGINIQYF. The CDR3 DNA reads as TGTGCCAGCAGCCAAGAAGACCGCGCTGGGATCAACATTCAGTACTTC.

The rearrangement joins TRBV7-2 to TRBJ1-2, with 7 bases fitting TRBD1. After removal of 5 bases from V and 5 bases from J, the junction contained 8 bases not matched to a gene. Germline V gene lookup returns CDR1 SGHTA and CDR2 FQGNSA. The CDR3 sequence is 14 residues long. The CDR3: CASSRGGTAYGYTF. The CDR3 nucleotides are TGTGCCAGCAGCCGAGGGGGGACAGCATATGGCTACACCTTC.

This chain uses TRBV5-4 with TRBJ1-4; D call uncertain. Deletions cut 4 bases from V and 6 bases from J, with 10 bases between. The CDR3 totals 13 residues. Per germline, CDR1 SGHNT and CDR2 YYREEE (reference sequence). As DNA, the CDR3 is TGTGCCAGCAGCGTGGGGATAGATGAAAAACTGTTTTTT. Protein product: CASSVGIDEKLFF.

As to this clone: The sample contains more than one DNA sequence encoding this CDR3. The V and J genes are TRBV5-4 and TRBJ2-2; no clear D gene. CDR1 and CDR2 (germline): SGHNT, YYREEE (reference sequence). CDR3 length: 14 residues. The V end lost 0 bases, the J end lost 5 bases, and 8 bases lay between the germline ends. The CDR3 DNA reads as TGTGCCAGCAGCTTGGGGGGTCGGACCGGGGAGCTGTTTTTT. Translating it yields CASSLGGRTGELFF.

The count of this clone is one. The chain combines TRBV7-9 with TRBJ1-1, with 7 bases that match TRBD1. V gave up 5 bases and J gave up 6 bases; unmatched junction bases: 3. Germline CDR1 is SEHNR and CDR2 is FQNEAQ (reference sequence). This CDR3 is built from 12 residues. CDR3 nucleotide sequence: TGTGCCAGCAGCCGTGGACAGGCTGAAGCTTTCTTT. Its protein product is CASSRGQAEAFF.

The gene calls are TRBV30 and TRBJ1-2, with no clear D. V shed 5 bases and J shed 0 bases, with 13 bases lying between them. Germline CDR1 GTSNPN, CDR2 SVGIG (reference sequence). The CDR3 extends over 14 amino acids. The CDR3 sequence: CAWARPPPNYGYTF. Here the CDR3 DNA reads TGTGCCTGGGCACGACCTCCGCCTAACTATGGCTACACCTTC.